This entry lists 32 T cell receptor beta chains sequenced from one sample in a study of T cell responses to AZD1222 COVID-19 vaccine. Libraries were prepared by immunoSEQ multiplex PCR; TCRdb keeps only in-frame clonotypes and omits some of them. The sample records tens of thousands of clones, 75% to 90% being singletons. The sample here was peripheral blood, taken 28 days after the second AZD1222 dose. Receptors originate from an adult who received the AZD1222 COVID-19 vaccine.

The CDR3 DNA reads TGCAGCGTTGTAAGGGGGGGACAGGGCAATGAGCAGTTCTTC. It is translated as CSVVRGGQGNEQFF. The chain has TRBV29-1 and TRBJ2-1; TRBD1 matches 9 bases. Germline CDR1 and CDR2: SQVTM and ANQGSEA. J gave up 6 bases and V 4 bases, and 7 bases lay outside the gene matches. The CDR3 runs 14 residues.

The V and J genes are TRBV6-6 and TRBJ1-2, with D perhaps matching TRBD1 (6 bases). The CDR3 contains 12 residues. Deletions cut 2 bases from V and 8 bases from J, with 9 bases between. The germline CDR1 and CDR2 sequences are MNHNY and SVGAGI (reference sequence). The CDR3 DNA reads as TGTGCCAGCAGTTACGGACAGCAGGGCTACACCTTC. Its protein product is CASSYGQQGYTF.

The chain joins TRBV7-2 to TRBJ1-2, with D maybe TRBD1 (5 bases). Germline CDR1 SGHTA, CDR2 FQGNSA. This CDR3 has 13 residues. Between the trimmed V and J ends, which lost 3 bases and 6 bases, there was a span of 11 bases. This CDR3 reads CASSFSGNNGYTF. The CDR3 region has the DNA TGTGCCAGCAGCTTTTCAGGGAACAATGGCTACACCTTC.

The chain couples TRBV6-5 to TRBJ1-1; 8 bases fit TRBD1. The CDR3 is 13 amino acids. The germline V gene encodes CDR1 MNHEY and CDR2 SVGAGI. The V gene end was trimmed by 7 bases and the J gene end by 4 bases; junction bases not matched to a gene: 5. CDR3 nucleotide sequence: TGTGCCAGCACAGGACAGGGAGGCACTGAAGCTTTCTTT. Its protein is CASTGQGGTEAFF.

The gene calls are TRBV11-2 and TRBJ1-2, with D possibly being TRBD1 (5 bases). This CDR3 comprises 15 residues. V shed 0 bases and J shed 3 bases, with 11 bases lying between them. Looked up from germline, CDR1 is SGHAT and CDR2 is FQNNGV. CDR3 amino acids: CASSLDPGRHYGYTF. For the CDR3, the DNA is TGTGCCAGCAGCTTAGACCCGGGACGGCACTATGGCTACACCTTC.

The rearrangement links TRBV5-1 to TRBJ2-2; possible D gene TRBD2, 6 bases. Trimming stripped 9 bases from V and 1 base from J, with 16 bases between. The CDR3 spans 15 residues. CDR1 and CDR2 (germline): SGHRS, YFSETQ. The DNA of the CDR3 is TGCGCCACCCGGTTTAGCGGAGAGAACACCGGGGAGCTGTTTTTT. Protein product: CATRFSGENTGELFF.

V usage is TRBV3-1 (or the pseudogene TRBV3-2) and J usage is TRBJ2-3, with D hard to call. With 3 bases removed from V and 6 bases from J, the gap between germline ends came to 7 bases. Germline CDR1 is LGHDT and CDR2 is YNNKEL (reference sequence). The CDR3 contains 12 residues. CDR3 protein: CASSHSGDTQYF. Written as DNA, the CDR3 is TGTGCCAGCAGCCATTCCGGGGATACGCAGTATTTT.

This chain connects TRBV7-9 to TRBJ2-7; D may correspond to TRBD1 or TRBD2 (5 bases each). Looked up from germline, CDR1 is SEHNR and CDR2 is FQNEAQ (reference sequence). Between the trimmed V and J ends, which lost 1 base and 1 base, there was a span of 23 bases. This CDR3 spans 19 amino acids. This CDR3 reads CASSLVGARATRSSYEQYF. DNA of the CDR3: TGTGCCAGCAGCTTAGTCGGGGCCAGGGCAACCCGTTCTTCCTACGAGCAGTACTTC.

The J gene is TRBJ2-7, the V gene TRBV7-9, with D uncertain. Trimming took off 4 bases at V and 5 bases at J, with 12 bases between the two ends. The CDR3 is 13 residues long. Germline V gives CDR1 SEHNR, CDR2 FQNEAQ (reference sequence). The CDR3 coding sequence is TGTGCCAGCAGCTCTCTCGGCAGCGACGAGCAGTACTTC. Protein product: CASSSLGSDEQYF.

The chain couples TRBV7-8 to TRBJ2-7; D is uncertain. The germline V gene has CDR1 SGHVS and CDR2 FQNEAQ. The V and J ends lost 0 bases and 5 bases respectively, with 11 bases between them. This CDR3 comprises 14 residues. CDR3 sequence reads: CASSLAGGMHEQYF. DNA of the CDR3: TGTGCCAGCAGCTTAGCGGGTGGGATGCACGAGCAGTACTTC.

The CDR3 nucleotides read TGTGCCAGCAGTATAGAGAGGGGGTCACCCCTCCACTTT. This translates into CASSIERGSPLHF. This rearrangement joins TRBV2 to TRBJ1-6, with D possibly TRBD1 on 6 matching bases. CDR1 SNHLY and CDR2 FYNNEI come from the germline V gene. Trimming removed 5 bases at V and 10 bases at J, with 12 bases between. The CDR3 covers 13 residues.

The chain recombines TRBV7-9 with TRBJ1-3; 7 nucleotides align to TRBD1. The germline gives CDR1 SEHNR, CDR2 FQNEAQ (reference sequence). The CDR3 sequence is 14 residues long. J gave up 4 bases and V 5 bases, and 5 bases lay outside the gene matches. CDR3 amino acids: CASSQGVLGNTIYF. DNA of the CDR3: TGTGCCAGCAGCCAGGGGGTTTTAGGAAACACCATATATTTT.

The gene calls are TRBV7-9 and TRBJ2-3; the match to TRBD2 covers 7 bases. The CDR3 has 13 amino acids. CDR1 SEHNR and CDR2 FQNEAQ come from the germline V gene (reference sequence). V was pared by 6 bases and J by 2 bases, with 2 bases of the junction left unmatched. CDR3 protein: CASSGTNTDTQYF. CDR3 coding DNA: TGTGCCAGCAGTGGGACTAACACAGATACGCAGTATTTT.

The chain is built from TRBV9 and TRBJ1-2; 7 bases match TRBD1. CDR1 and CDR2 (germline): SGDLS, YYNGEE. The CDR3 is 15 residues long. V lost 0 bases and J lost 6; bases outside the gene matches: 8. The CDR3 region is CASSVGETGIDGYTF. The CDR3 bases are TGTGCCAGCAGCGTAGGGGAGACAGGGATAGATGGCTACACCTTC.

The rearrangement uses TRBV5-4 and TRBJ2-3; D remains ambiguous. V was cut by 0 bases and J by 2 bases, with 7 bases left in between. The CDR3 is made up of 14 amino acids. Germline-derived CDR1 and CDR2 are SGHNT and YYREEE (reference sequence). The CDR3 sequence is CASSLESVTDTQYF. CDR3 in DNA: TGTGCCAGCAGCTTGGAATCTGTCACAGATACGCAGTATTTT.

This chain joins TRBV15 and TRBJ2-1, with D perhaps being TRBD1 or TRBD2 (6 bases each). Germline loops: CDR1 LNHNV, CDR2 YYDKDF (reference sequence). V dropped 0 bases and J dropped 6 bases, with 24 bases sitting between them. CDR3 length: 19 amino acids. The DNA of the CDR3 is TGTGCCACCAGCAGAGATGAATTGGGGTCGGGGGCGGTGATCAATGAGCAGTTCTTC. Its translation: CATSRDELGSGAVINEQFF.

The gene calls are TRBV4-3 and TRBJ1-3; 9 bases line up with TRBD1. Looked up from germline, CDR1 is LGHNA and CDR2 is YSLEER. The ends lost 2 bases at V and 8 bases at J; junction bases unmatched: 10. CDR3 size: 16 residues. CDR3 amino acids: CASSQSPGQGSDTIYF. CDR3 sequence (DNA): TGCGCCAGCAGCCAATCCCCGGGACAGGGATCGGACACCATATATTTT.

V gene TRBV2 combines with J gene TRBJ2-2, with TRBD1 matching 7 bases. Trimming took 7 bases from V and 1 from J; bases not matched to a gene: 12. Per the germline V gene, CDR1 is SNHLY and CDR2 is FYNNEI. This CDR3 has 17 amino acids. The CDR3 DNA sequence: TGTGCCAGCAAGGGGGCAGGGCGGATGGAGAACACCGGGGAGCTGTTTTTT. Amino acid sequence: CASKGAGRMENTGELFF. The full variable domain, rest sourced from reference TRBV2 and TRBJ2-2, is EPEVTQTPSHQVTQMGQEVILRCVPISNHLYFYWYRQILGQKVEFLVSFYNNEISEKSEIFDDQFSVERPDGSNFTLKIRSTKLEDSAMYFCASKGAGRMENTGELFFGEGSRLTVL.

This clone was counted a single time. Here the CDR3 reads CASSEGGRSNNQPQHF. The CDR3 DNA follows: TGTGCCAGCAGTGAGGGGGGACGGAGTAACAATCAGCCCCAGCATTTT. J is TRBJ1-5 and V is TRBV25-1, with a possible D match to TRBD1 (5 bases). Per germline, CDR1 MGHDK and CDR2 SYGVNS. V was cut by 3 bases and J by 3 bases, with 15 bases left in between. The CDR3 has 16 amino acids.

The gene calls are TRBV5-1 and TRBJ2-7; D call uncertain. The ends were cut back, 0 bases at V and 6 bases at J, with 4 bases in the middle. The CDR3 covers 11 residues. CDR1 and CDR2 from the germline V gene are SGHRS and YFSETQ. The CDR3 reads CASSLGPEQYF. The CDR3 region has the DNA TGCGCCAGCAGCTTGGGTCCCGAGCAGTACTTC.

The chain uses TRBV5-1 and TRBJ2-1; D remains unclear. V lost 0 bases to trimming and J lost 5 bases, with 15 bases between them. The CDR3 covers 16 residues. The V gene's germline CDR1 is SGHRS and CDR2 YFSETQ. The CDR3: CASSLARQVDDNEQFF. CDR3 in DNA: TGCGCCAGCAGCTTGGCCCGTCAGGTGGATGACAATGAGCAGTTCTTC. Based on the CDR3 plus reference TRBV5-1 and TRBJ2-1, the full variable domain is KAGVTQTPRYLIKTRGQQVTLSCSPISGHRSVSWYQQTPGQGLQFLFEYFSETQRNKGNFPGRFSGRQFSNSRSEMNVSTLELGDSALYLCASSLARQVDDNEQFFGPGTRLTVL.

The chain uses TRBV6-5 and TRBJ2-5; the D gene is possibly TRBD2 (5 bases). CDR1 and CDR2 (germline): MNHEY, SVGAGI. The CDR3 has 14 amino acids. The ends were cut back, 0 bases at V and 5 bases at J, with 10 bases in the middle. This CDR3 is CASSYSRDGETQYF. For the CDR3, the DNA is TGTGCCAGCAGTTACTCGAGGGATGGGGAGACCCAGTACTTC.

This chain joins TRBV29-1 and TRBJ2-1; maybe TRBD1 (6 bases). V was pared by 6 bases and J by 9 bases, with 18 bases between. Germline values: CDR1 SQVTM, CDR2 ANQGSEA. The CDR3 sequence is 13 residues long. CDR3 amino acids: CSVSPGQLGEQFF. CDR3 coding DNA: TGCAGCGTCTCTCCCGGACAGTTAGGTGAGCAGTTCTTC.

The rearrangement links TRBV19 to TRBJ1-2; D is unclear. This CDR3 spans 14 amino acids. Germline-derived CDR1 and CDR2 are LNHDA and SQIVND (reference sequence). Trimming took 3 bases from V and 3 from J, leaving 11 bases between them. CDR3 sequence (DNA): TGTGCCAGTAGTATGGGCGGGGTAGACTATGGCTACACCTTC. Its protein is CASSMGGVDYGYTF.

This clone showed up just once. V is TRBV19 and J is TRBJ2-7, with no clear D. The CDR3 runs to 15 residues. Germline V gene data show CDR1 as LNHDA and CDR2 as SQIVND (reference sequence). With 2 bases removed from V and 2 bases from J, the gap between germline ends came to 13 bases. The CDR3: CASSIRASTTYEQYF. CDR3 DNA sequence: TGTGCCAGTAGTATAAGGGCTAGTACCACCTACGAGCAGTACTTC.

The CDR3 here is CAISEGLGTEAFF. The CDR3 DNA reads TGTGCCATCAGTGAGGGGCTGGGCACTGAAGCTTTCTTT. This rearrangement joins TRBV10-3 to TRBJ1-1; D unclear. Trimming removed 2 bases from V and 4 bases from J, with 8 bases in between. This CDR3 has 13 amino acids. From germline, CDR1 is ENHRY and CDR2 SYGVKD.

This chain links TRBV19 with TRBJ1-2; D call uncertain. Germline V gene lookup returns CDR1 LNHDA and CDR2 SQIVND (reference sequence). CDR3 size: 12 residues. The V end was cut by 3 bases, the J end by 7 bases, with 9 bases between. The CDR3 loop reads CASSMAAGGYTF. The DNA of the CDR3 is TGTGCCAGTAGTATGGCGGCGGGTGGCTACACCTTC. Filled out from reference TRBV19 and TRBJ1-2, the complete variable domain reads DGGITQSPKYLFRKEGQNVTLSCEQNLNHDAMYWYRQDPGQGLRLIYYSQIVNDFQKGDIAEGYSVSREKKESFPLTVTSAQKNPTAFYLCASSMAAGGYTFGSGTRLTVV.

The rearrangement joins TRBV29-1 to TRBJ2-3; tentative D call: TRBD2 (6 bases). CDR1 and CDR2 from the germline V gene are SQVTM and ANQGSEA. This CDR3 is built from 14 residues. V lost 1 base, J lost 2 bases, and 10 bases lay in between. CDR3 amino acids: CSVEAGDFTDTQYF. The CDR3 DNA sequence: TGCAGCGTTGAAGCGGGAGATTTCACAGATACGCAGTATTTT.

This chain connects TRBV6-5 to TRBJ1-1; D call uncertain. The CDR3 sequence is 12 residues long. Germline-derived CDR1 and CDR2 are MNHEY and SVGAGI. The germline V and J ends were trimmed by 5 bases and 1 base, with 5 bases remaining between them. CDR3 residues: CASSPRNTEAFF. CDR3 DNA: TGTGCCAGCAGTCCCAGGAACACTGAAGCTTTCTTT.

This clone was counted a few times. The genes are TRBV4-2 and TRBJ1-1; no definite D call. The germline V and J ends were trimmed by 4 bases and 3 bases, with 15 bases remaining between them. Per the germline V gene, CDR1 is LGHNA and CDR2 is YNFKEQ. The CDR3 is 15 amino acids. The CDR3 DNA sequence: TGTGCCAGCAGCCCTAGGTTGAGGGCCGACACTGAAGCTTTCTTT. Its translation is CASSPRLRADTEAFF.

The V call is TRBV5-1, the J call TRBJ2-7; no reliable D call. With 3 bases removed from V and 3 bases from J, the gap between germline ends came to 19 bases. The CDR3 has 16 amino acids. Germline V gene lookup returns CDR1 SGHRS and CDR2 YFSETQ. The CDR3 sequence is CASSSGPHPSDYEQYF. CDR3 bases: TGCGCCAGCAGCTCCGGACCCCACCCCTCTGACTACGAGCAGTACTTC.

The chain is built from TRBV29-1 and TRBJ2-7; D unclear. The CDR3 spans 13 residues. Trimming stripped 4 bases from V and 0 bases from J, with 10 bases between. Per germline, CDR1 SQVTM and CDR2 ANQGSEA. This CDR3 is CSVAPDSSYEQYF. DNA of the CDR3: TGCAGCGTTGCCCCCGACTCCTCCTACGAGCAGTACTTC.